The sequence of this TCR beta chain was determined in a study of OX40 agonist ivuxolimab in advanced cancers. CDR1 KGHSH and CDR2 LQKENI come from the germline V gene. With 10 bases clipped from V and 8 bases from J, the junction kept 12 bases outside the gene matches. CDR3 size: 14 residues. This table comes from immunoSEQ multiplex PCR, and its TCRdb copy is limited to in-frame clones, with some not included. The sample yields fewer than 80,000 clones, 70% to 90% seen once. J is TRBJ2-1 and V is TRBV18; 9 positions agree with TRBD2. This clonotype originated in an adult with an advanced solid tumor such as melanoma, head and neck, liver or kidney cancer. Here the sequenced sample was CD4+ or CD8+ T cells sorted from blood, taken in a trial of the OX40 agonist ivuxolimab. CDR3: CATPRASGADEQFF. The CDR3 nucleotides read TGTGCCACCCCCCGCGCTAGCGGGGCGGATGAGCAGTTCTTC.